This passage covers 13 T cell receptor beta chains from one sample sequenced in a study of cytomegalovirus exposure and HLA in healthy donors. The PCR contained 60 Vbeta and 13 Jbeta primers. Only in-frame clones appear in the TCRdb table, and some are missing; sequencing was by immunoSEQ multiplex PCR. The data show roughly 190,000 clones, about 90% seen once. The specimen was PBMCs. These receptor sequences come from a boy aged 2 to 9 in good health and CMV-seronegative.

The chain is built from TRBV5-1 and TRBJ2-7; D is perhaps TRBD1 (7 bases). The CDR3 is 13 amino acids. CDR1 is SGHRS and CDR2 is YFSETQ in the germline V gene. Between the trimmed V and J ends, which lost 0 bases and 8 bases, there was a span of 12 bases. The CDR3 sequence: CASSLGQGGQQYF. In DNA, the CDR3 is TGCGCCAGCAGCTTGGGACAGGGAGGCCAGCAGTACTTC.

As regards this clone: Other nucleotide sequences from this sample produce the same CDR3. CDR3 in amino acids: CASSPGTSGYNEQFF. The CDR3 nucleotides read TGTGCCAGCAGCCCCGGGACTAGCGGCTACAATGAGCAGTTCTTC. J is TRBJ2-1 and V is TRBV27, with 11 positions matching TRBD2. Germline V gene lookup returns CDR1 MNHEY and CDR2 SMNVEV (reference sequence). This CDR3 region has 15 residues. V was pared by 6 bases and J by 3 bases, with 4 bases of the junction left unmatched.

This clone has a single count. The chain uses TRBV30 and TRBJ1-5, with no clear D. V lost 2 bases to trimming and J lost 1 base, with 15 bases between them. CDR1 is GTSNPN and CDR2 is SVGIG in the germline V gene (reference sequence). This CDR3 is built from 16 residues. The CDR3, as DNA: TGTGCCTGGAGTCCCCCGGGGATAAGGAGCAATCAGCCCCAGCATTTT. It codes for CAWSPPGIRSNQPQHF.

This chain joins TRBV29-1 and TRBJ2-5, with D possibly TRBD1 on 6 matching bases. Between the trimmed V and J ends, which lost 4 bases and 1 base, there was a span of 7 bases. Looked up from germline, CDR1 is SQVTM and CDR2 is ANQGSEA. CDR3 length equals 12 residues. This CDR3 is CSVVQGQETQYF. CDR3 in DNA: TGCAGCGTTGTACAGGGCCAAGAGACCCAGTACTTC.

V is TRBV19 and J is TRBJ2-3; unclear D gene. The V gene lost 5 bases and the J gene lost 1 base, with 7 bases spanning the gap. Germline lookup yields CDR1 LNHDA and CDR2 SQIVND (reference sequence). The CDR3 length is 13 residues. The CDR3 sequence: CASSLPGTDTQYF. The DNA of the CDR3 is TGTGCCAGTAGTCTCCCTGGCACAGATACGCAGTATTTT.

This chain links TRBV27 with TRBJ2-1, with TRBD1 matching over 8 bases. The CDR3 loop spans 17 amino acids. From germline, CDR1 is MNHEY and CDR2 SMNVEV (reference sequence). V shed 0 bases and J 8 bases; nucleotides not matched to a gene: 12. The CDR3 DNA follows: TGTGCCAGCAGTTTATCGAGCTGGCAGGGGGCTCAATATGAGCAGTTCTTC. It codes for CASSLSSWQGAQYEQFF.

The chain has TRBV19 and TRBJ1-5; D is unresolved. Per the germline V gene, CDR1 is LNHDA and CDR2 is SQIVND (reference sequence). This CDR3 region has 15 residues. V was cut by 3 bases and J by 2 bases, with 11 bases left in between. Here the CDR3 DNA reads TGTGCCAGTAGTATCGGATGGCAGGGCAATCAGCCCCAGCATTTT. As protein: CASSIGWQGNQPQHF.

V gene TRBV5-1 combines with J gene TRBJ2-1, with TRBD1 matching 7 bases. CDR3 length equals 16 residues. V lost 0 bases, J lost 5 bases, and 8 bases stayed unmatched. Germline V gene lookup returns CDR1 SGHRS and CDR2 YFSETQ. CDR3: CASSLGTGVVDNEQFF. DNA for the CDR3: TGCGCCAGCAGCTTGGGAACAGGGGTTGTCGACAATGAGCAGTTCTTC.

The CDR3 coding sequence is TGTGCCAGCACCCCCGAGAGCGGAAACCAAGAGACCCAGTACTTC. Translation gives CASTPESGNQETQYF. The rearrangement links TRBV5-4 to TRBJ2-5; possibly TRBD2 for D (5 bases). V shed 6 bases and J shed 0 bases, with 15 bases lying between them. Germline CDR1 SGHNT, CDR2 YYREEE (reference sequence). This CDR3 comprises 15 residues. The full variable domain, in which reference TRBV5-4 and TRBJ2-5 provide the parts outside the CDR3, is ETGVTQSPTHLIKTRGQQVTLRCSSQSGHNTVSWYQQALGQGPQFIFQYYREEENGRGNFPPRFSGLQFPNYSSELNVNALELDDSALYLCASTPESGNQETQYFGPGTRLLVL.

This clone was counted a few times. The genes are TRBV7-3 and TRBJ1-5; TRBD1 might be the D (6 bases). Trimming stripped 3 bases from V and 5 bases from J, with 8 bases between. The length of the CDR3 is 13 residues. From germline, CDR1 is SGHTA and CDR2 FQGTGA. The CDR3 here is CASSLDRDQPQHF. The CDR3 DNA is TGTGCCAGCAGCTTGGACAGAGATCAGCCCCAGCATTTT.

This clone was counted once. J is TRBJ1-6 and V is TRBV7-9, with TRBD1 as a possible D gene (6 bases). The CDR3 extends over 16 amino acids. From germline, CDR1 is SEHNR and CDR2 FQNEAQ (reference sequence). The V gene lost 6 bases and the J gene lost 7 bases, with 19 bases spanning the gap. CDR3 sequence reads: CASSLITGMENSPLHF. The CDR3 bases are TGTGCCAGCAGTCTTATTACAGGGATGGAGAATTCACCCCTCCACTTT.

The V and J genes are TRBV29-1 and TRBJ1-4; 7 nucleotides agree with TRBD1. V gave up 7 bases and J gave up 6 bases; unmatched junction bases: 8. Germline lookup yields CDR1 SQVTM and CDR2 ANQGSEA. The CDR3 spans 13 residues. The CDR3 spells CSDAGTADEKLFF. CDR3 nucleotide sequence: TGCAGCGACGCCGGGACAGCTGATGAAAAACTGTTTTTT.

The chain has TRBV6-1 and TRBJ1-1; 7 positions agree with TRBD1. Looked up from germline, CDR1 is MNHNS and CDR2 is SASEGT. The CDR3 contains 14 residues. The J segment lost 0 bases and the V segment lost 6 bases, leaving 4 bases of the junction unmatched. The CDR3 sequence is CASSGGQLNTEAFF. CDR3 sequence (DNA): TGTGCCAGCAGCGGGGGACAGTTGAACACTGAAGCTTTCTTT.